This entry features one T cell receptor (beta chain) sequence. What this receptor recognizes is not known. No much larger clone exists at a distance of one base, and base qualities are not known. The data are from a study of control samples from healthy donors and cancer patients (TCRdb year 2020). Libraries were constructed by the immunoSEQ multiplex PCR assay. The immuneACCESS repertoire file appears here via TCRdb, limited to in-frame rearrangements. These files lack a portion of the clones; in checked studies, under half of the deficit traces to unresolved V genes, and the cause of the others is not known. The sample data list 150,000 to 200,000 clones, and about 91% of these were observed just once. Jointly, the top ten make up around 2% of the sample. At the junction V is shortened by 4 bases and J by 7 bases; bases outside the gene matches: 12. CDR1 and CDR2, looked up from the germline V gene (reference sequence), are MNHNY and SVGAGI. From the cysteine through the phenylalanine, the CDR3 covers 15 amino acids. The read is trimmed to its CDR3 DNA, 45 bases read in frame from base 1.

The sequence came from a woman in her thirties or forties in good health. Recombination joined TRBV6-6 with TRBJ1-1, with TRBD1 matching 7 junction bases. Sequenced sample: blood. The CDR3 sequence is CASSSPETGYLEAFF. The nucleotide sequence reads TGTGCCAGCAGTTCCCCGGAGACAGGGTACCTTGAAGCTTTCTTT.